Presented here are 11 T cell receptor beta chains from one specimen sequenced in a study of naive CD8 T cells in extremely preterm neonates. The method was immunoSEQ multiplex PCR; TCRdb's version includes in-frame clones alone and lacks a portion of them. The sample has 6,000 to 6,500 clones; 95% to 99% are singletons. Elective cesarean births at roughly 35-43 weeks, without labor or membrane rupture, supplied the cord blood. The sequenced sample was naive CD8+ T cells from cord blood. All receptors come from a newborn in good health.

This chain connects TRBV9 to TRBJ1-4, with TRBD1 matching 8 bases. The V and J ends lost 0 bases and 7 bases, in that order; junction bases with no gene match: 5. The CDR3 totals 15 residues. Germline CDR1 SGDLS, CDR2 YYNGEE. Here the CDR3 DNA reads TGTGCCAGCAGCGTAGAGTCAGGGGGCTTTGAAAAACTGTTTTTT. It encodes CASSVESGGFEKLFF.

V and J are TRBV28 and TRBJ1-3, with a weak D call TRBD1 (6 bases). Germline-derived CDR1 and CDR2 are MDHEN and SYDVKM. The CDR3 contains 13 residues. Trimming removed 2 bases from V and 4 bases from J, with 6 bases in between. In DNA form, the CDR3 reads TGTGCCAGCAGTTTAGGGGGCGGAAACACCATATATTTT. This codes for CASSLGGGNTIYF. Complete variable domain (other parts from reference TRBV28 and TRBJ1-3): DVKVTQSSRYLVKRTGEKVFLECVQDMDHENMFWYRQDPGLGLRLIYFSYDVKMKEKGDIPEGYSVSREKKERFSLILESASTNQTSMYLCASSLGGGNTIYFGEGSWLTVV.

The V call is TRBV9, the J call TRBJ2-5, with D maybe TRBD2 (6 bases). V dropped 5 bases and J dropped 3 bases, with 17 bases sitting between them. The length of the CDR3 is 15 residues. Germline V gene sequence: CDR1 SGDLS, CDR2 YYNGEE. The CDR3 spells CASSLDGLAEETQYF. The CDR3 DNA sequence: TGTGCCAGCAGTCTCGATGGGTTAGCGGAAGAGACCCAGTACTTC.

The rearrangement joins TRBV27 to TRBJ1-1; 8 bases match TRBD1. Germline V gene sequence: CDR1 MNHEY, CDR2 SMNVEV (reference sequence). The V segment lost 4 bases and the J segment 1 base; nucleotides outside the gene matches: 2. This CDR3 has 14 residues. In DNA form, the CDR3 reads TGTGCCAGCAGTTCCGGGACAGGGAACACTGAAGCTTTCTTT. This codes for CASSSGTGNTEAFF.

This clone was counted a single time. V usage is TRBV4-1 and J usage is TRBJ2-7; TRBD1 matches at 9 bases. V lost 3 bases, J lost 6 bases, and 0 bases stayed unmatched. This CDR3 is 12 amino acids long. CDR1 MGHRA and CDR2 YSYEKL come from the germline V gene. The CDR3 DNA is TGCGCCAGCAGCCAGGACAGGGGCGAGCAGTACTTC. Protein product: CASSQDRGEQYF.

The chain is built from TRBV4-3 and TRBJ2-1, with 7 bases lining up with TRBD2. Trimming removed 0 bases from V and 5 bases from J; junction bases left unmatched: 10. Germline V CDR1 and CDR2: LGHNA, YSLEER. The CDR3 totals 17 residues. CDR3 region: CASSQERPSGANNEQFF. The CDR3 nucleotides read TGCGCCAGCAGCCAAGAAAGGCCCAGCGGGGCCAACAATGAGCAGTTCTTC.

In nucleotides, the CDR3 is TGTGCCAGCAGGGCAACAGGGACCTACGAGCAGTACTTC. Translating gives CASRATGTYEQYF. The genes are TRBV27 and TRBJ2-7; D is possibly TRBD1 (6 bases). The CDR3 is made up of 13 amino acids. Deletions cut 6 bases from V and 2 bases from J, with 11 bases between. Per germline, CDR1 MNHEY and CDR2 SMNVEV (reference sequence).

J is TRBJ2-2 and V is TRBV27; the match to TRBD2 covers 12 bases. J gave up 4 bases and V 3 bases, and 0 bases lay outside the gene matches. CDR1 is MNHEY, CDR2 SMNVEV, per germline (reference sequence). CDR3 size: 15 residues. DNA for the CDR3: TGTGCCAGCAGTTTGACTAGCGGGAGCACCGGGGAGCTGTTTTTT. Translating it yields CASSLTSGSTGELFF.

The CDR3 DNA follows: TGTGCCAGTAGTATCGGCGGGGGGAGCTACAATGAGCAGTTCTTC. Amino acids: CASSIGGGSYNEQFF. V usage is TRBV19 and J usage is TRBJ2-1; TRBD2 aligns across 8 bases. The CDR3 is 15 amino acids. J gave up 3 bases and V 3 bases, and 4 bases lay outside the gene matches. Germline values: CDR1 LNHDA, CDR2 SQIVND (reference sequence). The whole variable domain, remainder taken from reference TRBV19 and TRBJ2-1, is DGGITQSPKYLFRKEGQNVTLSCEQNLNHDAMYWYRQDPGQGLRLIYYSQIVNDFQKGDIAEGYSVSREKKESFPLTVTSAQKNPTAFYLCASSIGGGSYNEQFFGPGTRLTVL.

The gene calls are TRBV25-1 and TRBJ2-1; TRBD2 agrees at 8 bases. After removal of 3 bases from V and 4 bases from J, the junction contained 5 bases not matched to a gene. CDR3 length: 15 amino acids. Germline V lookup: CDR1 MGHDK, CDR2 SYGVNS. The CDR3 region is CASSDSQRGYNEQFF. CDR3 DNA sequence: TGTGCCAGCAGTGACTCCCAGCGGGGGTACAATGAGCAGTTCTTC.

CDR3: CASSPGTPAEQYF. The CDR3 nucleotides are TGTGCCAGCAGCCCGGGGACTCCTGCCGAGCAGTACTTC. V is TRBV5-6 and J is TRBJ2-7; maybe TRBD2 (6 bases). CDR3 length: 13 residues. Looked up from germline, CDR1 is SGHDT and CDR2 is YYEEEE. V dropped 4 bases and J dropped 6 bases, with 14 bases sitting between them.